This TCR beta chain was retrieved from a study of siplizumab effects on memory and regulatory T cells. Sequencing was performed with immunoSEQ multiplex PCR; in TCRdb, only in-frame clones are kept and a portion is missing. The sample has about 100,000 clones; about 95% are singletons. For this clone: Its antigen remains unidentified.

Germline CDR1 is MGHRA and CDR2 is YSYEKL. The CDR3 sequence is 17 residues long. The V gene lost 1 base and the J gene lost 1 base, with 14 bases spanning the gap. Study-level points and caveats: Roughly 75-97% of proliferating CD4+ or CD8+ clones lacked a naive or memory phenotype that could be assigned. For siplizumab cultures, the suppressive function of their proliferating Tregs was not confirmed.

The TCR comes from a human donor in good health. The chain couples TRBV4-1 to TRBJ1-5, with TRBD1 as a possible D gene (5 bases). Sequencing was carried out using non-Treg CD4+ T cells sorted from blood. CDR3 protein: CASSQGIGAGSNQPQHF. In DNA form, the CDR3 reads TGCGCCAGCAGCCAAGGCATCGGGGCAGGGAGCAATCAGCCCCAGCATTTT.